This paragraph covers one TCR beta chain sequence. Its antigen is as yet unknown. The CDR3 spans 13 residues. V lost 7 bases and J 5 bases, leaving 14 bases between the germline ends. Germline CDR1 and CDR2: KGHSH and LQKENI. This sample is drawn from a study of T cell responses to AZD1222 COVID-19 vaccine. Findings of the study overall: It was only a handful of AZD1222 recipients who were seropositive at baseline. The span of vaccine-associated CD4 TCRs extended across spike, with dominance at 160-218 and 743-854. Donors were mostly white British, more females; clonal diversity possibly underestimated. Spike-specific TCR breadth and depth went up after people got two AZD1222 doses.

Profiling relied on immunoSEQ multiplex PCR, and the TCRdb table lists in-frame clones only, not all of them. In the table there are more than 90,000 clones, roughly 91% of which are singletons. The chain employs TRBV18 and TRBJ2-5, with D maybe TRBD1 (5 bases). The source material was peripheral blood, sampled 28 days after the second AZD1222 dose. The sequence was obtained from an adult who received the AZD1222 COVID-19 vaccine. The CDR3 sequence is CASYFRSGETQYF. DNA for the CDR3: TGTGCCAGCTATTTTAGGTCAGGGGAGACCCAGTACTTC.